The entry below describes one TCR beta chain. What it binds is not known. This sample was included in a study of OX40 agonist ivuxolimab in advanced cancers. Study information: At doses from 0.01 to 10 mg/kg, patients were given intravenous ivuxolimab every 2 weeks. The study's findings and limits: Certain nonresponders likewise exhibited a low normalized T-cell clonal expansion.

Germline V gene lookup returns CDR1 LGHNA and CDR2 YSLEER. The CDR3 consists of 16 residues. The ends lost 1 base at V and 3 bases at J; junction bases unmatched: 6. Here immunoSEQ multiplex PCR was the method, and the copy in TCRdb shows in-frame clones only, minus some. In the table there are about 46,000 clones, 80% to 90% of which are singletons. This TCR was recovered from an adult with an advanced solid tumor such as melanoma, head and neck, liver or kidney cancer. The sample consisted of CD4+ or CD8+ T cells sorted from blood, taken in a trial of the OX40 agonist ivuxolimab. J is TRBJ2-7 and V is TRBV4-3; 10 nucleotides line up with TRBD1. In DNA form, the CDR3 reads TGCGCCAGCAGCCAAGTCGACAGGGGGCTCGGCTACGAGCAGTACTTC. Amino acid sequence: CASSQVDRGLGYEQYF.